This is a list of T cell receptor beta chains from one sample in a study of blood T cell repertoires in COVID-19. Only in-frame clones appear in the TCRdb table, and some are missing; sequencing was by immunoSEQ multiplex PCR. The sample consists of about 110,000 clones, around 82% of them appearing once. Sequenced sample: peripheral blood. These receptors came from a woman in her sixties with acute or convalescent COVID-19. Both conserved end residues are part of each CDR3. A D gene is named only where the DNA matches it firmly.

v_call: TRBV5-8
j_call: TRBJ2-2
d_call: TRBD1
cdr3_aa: CASSLWDRATSGELFF

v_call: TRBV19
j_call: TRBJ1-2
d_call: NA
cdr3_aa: CASSISQGQLGYTF

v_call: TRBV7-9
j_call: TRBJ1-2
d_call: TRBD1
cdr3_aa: CASTLGQGNYGYTF

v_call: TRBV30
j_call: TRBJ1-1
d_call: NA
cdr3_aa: CAWSVSENTEAFF

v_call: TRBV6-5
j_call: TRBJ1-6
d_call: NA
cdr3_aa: CAGTTSYNSPLHF

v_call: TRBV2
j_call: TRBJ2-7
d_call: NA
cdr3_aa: CASRIESEYF

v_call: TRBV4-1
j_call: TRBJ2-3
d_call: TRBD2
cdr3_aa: CASSHPGGVNTDTQYF

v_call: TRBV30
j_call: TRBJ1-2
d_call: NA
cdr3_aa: CACQVGQRGGYTF

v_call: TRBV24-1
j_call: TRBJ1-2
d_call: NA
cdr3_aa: CATSDLSQNYGYTF

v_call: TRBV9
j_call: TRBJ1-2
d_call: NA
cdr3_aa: CASSATGMSLYGYTF

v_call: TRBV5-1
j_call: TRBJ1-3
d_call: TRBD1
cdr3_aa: CASSPGQGSGNTIYF

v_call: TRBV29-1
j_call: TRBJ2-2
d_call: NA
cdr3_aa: CSVGGGSGELFF

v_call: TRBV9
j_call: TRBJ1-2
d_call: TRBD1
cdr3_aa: CASSVQDREGGYTF

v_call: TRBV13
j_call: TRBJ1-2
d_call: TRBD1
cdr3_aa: CASRGPGQEAYYGYTF

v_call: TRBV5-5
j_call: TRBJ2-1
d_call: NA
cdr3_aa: CASSLSDSYNEQFF

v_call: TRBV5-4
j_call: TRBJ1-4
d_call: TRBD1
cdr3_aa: CASSLAIGTGPEKLFF

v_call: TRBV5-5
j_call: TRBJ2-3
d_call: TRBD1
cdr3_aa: CASSNRPGGASDTQYF

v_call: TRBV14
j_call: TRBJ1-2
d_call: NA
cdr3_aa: CASSSGLHYGYTF

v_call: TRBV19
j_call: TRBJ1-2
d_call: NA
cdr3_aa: CASREGGWDYGYTF

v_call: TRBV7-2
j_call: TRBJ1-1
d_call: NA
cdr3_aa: CASSLAGSPPEIF

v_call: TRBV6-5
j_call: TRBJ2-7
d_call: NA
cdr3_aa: CASSSLQGAQYF

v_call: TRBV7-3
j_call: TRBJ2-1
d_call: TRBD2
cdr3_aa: CASSLIRTSGVYNEQFF

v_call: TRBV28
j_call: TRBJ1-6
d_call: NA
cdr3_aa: CASSIFLSPLHF

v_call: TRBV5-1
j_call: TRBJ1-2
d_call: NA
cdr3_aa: CASNFGQGYGYTF